Below, 23 T cell receptor beta chains from the same sample are listed, as sequenced in a study of cytomegalovirus exposure and HLA in healthy donors. PCR primers comprised 60 Vbeta and 13 Jbeta primers. Assay used: immunoSEQ multiplex PCR; TCRdb lists only in-frame clones, some missing. The table shows more than 95,000 clones, with approximately 76% occurring only once. The sample comprised PBMCs. Every receptor here comes from a man in his fifties in good health and CMV-seropositive.

The CDR3: CASSVDRLNTGELFF. The CDR3 DNA reads TGTGCCAGCAGCGTCGACAGATTGAACACCGGGGAGCTGTTTTTT. V is TRBV9 and J is TRBJ2-2, with TRBD1 as a possible D gene (5 bases). CDR1 and CDR2 (germline): SGDLS, YYNGEE. The V end was cut by 2 bases, the J end by 1 base, with 9 bases between. CDR3 length equals 15 residues.

The rearrangement joins TRBV15 to TRBJ1-3; D is uncertain. CDR3 length: 14 residues. V dropped 6 bases and J dropped 0 bases, with 9 bases sitting between them. CDR1 and CDR2 from the germline V gene are LNHNV and YYDKDF (reference sequence). The CDR3 DNA follows: TGTGCCACCAGAGAACACACCTCTGGAAACACCATATATTTT. This gives the protein CATREHTSGNTIYF.

The chain is built from TRBV18 and TRBJ2-4; a weak D match, TRBD1 (6 bases). Germline values: CDR1 KGHSH, CDR2 LQKENI. This CDR3 is 14 amino acids long. V was trimmed by 3 bases and J by 8 bases, leaving 14 bases between them. The CDR3 nucleotides are TGTGCCAGCTCACCCCTACAGGGTAGGGACATTCAGTACTTC. The encoded protein is CASSPLQGRDIQYF. Filled out from reference TRBV18 and TRBJ2-4, the complete variable domain reads NAGVMQNPRHLVRRRGQEARLRCSPMKGHSHVYWYRQLPEEGLKFMVYLQKENIIDESGMPKERFSAEFPKEGPSILRIQQVVRGDSAAYFCASSPLQGRDIQYFGAGTRLSVL.

The rearrangement uses TRBV27 and TRBJ2-1; 8 bases are a match to TRBD1. Trimming at V came to 5 bases and at J to 1 base, leaving 10 bases not matched to a gene. This CDR3 region has 17 residues. CDR1 and CDR2 (germline): MNHEY, SMNVEV (reference sequence). The CDR3 nucleotides read TGTGCCAGCAGTCGATTTGGGACAGGCATTTCCTACAATGAGCAGTTCTTC. Amino acids: CASSRFGTGISYNEQFF.

This clone was found a few times. The CDR3 region is CASSQDGLPNEQFF. Written as DNA, the CDR3 is TGTGCCAGCAGCCAAGACGGACTCCCCAATGAGCAGTTCTTC. V gene TRBV14 combines with J gene TRBJ2-1; a weak D match, TRBD2 (5 bases). The CDR3 is made up of 14 amino acids. Per germline, CDR1 SGHDN and CDR2 FVKESK. V lost 0 bases to trimming and J lost 6 bases, with 9 bases between them.

V is TRBV7-2 and J is TRBJ2-7, with D perhaps TRBD1 (5 bases). This CDR3 has 15 residues. CDR1 SGHTA and CDR2 FQGNSA come from the germline V gene. The ends were cut back, 4 bases at V and 0 bases at J, with 13 bases in the middle. This CDR3 is CASSSAWGSSYEQYF. The CDR3 coding sequence is TGTGCCAGCAGCTCAGCCTGGGGCAGCTCCTACGAGCAGTACTTC. Using reference TRBV7-2 and TRBJ2-7 for the parts outside the CDR3, the full variable domain is GAGVSQSPSNKVTEKGKDVELRCDPISGHTALYWYRQSLGQGLEFLIYFQGNSAPDKSGLPSDRFSAERTGGSVSTLTIQRTQQEDSAVYLCASSSAWGSSYEQYFGPGTRLTVT.

The chain joins TRBV6-5 to TRBJ1-6; D not resolved. V was pared by 2 bases and J by 6 bases, with 8 bases between. This CDR3 has 14 amino acids. CDR1 is MNHEY and CDR2 is SVGAGI in the germline V gene. CDR3 DNA sequence: TGTGCCAGCAGTTACGTCGGTAGTAATTCACCCCTCCACTTT. Translated, it gives CASSYVGSNSPLHF.

In its sample, this clone was seen once. The chain is built from TRBV6-4 and TRBJ2-1, with D possibly matching TRBD2 (6 bases). The CDR3 extends over 16 amino acids. Trimming removed 2 bases from V and 2 bases from J, with 13 bases in between. Germline V gives CDR1 MRHNA, CDR2 SNTAGT. Here the CDR3 reads CASSDGARGTYNEQFF. Written as DNA, the CDR3 is TGTGCCAGCAGTGACGGCGCGCGGGGCACCTACAATGAGCAGTTCTTC.

The rearrangement uses TRBV27 and TRBJ2-1; 7 bases fit TRBD2. CDR1 is MNHEY, CDR2 SMNVEV, per germline (reference sequence). Germline trimming cut 4 bases from V and 7 bases from J; bases unmatched to any gene: 7. CDR3 length equals 14 residues. CDR3 sequence: CASSSTLGGNEQFF. In DNA, the CDR3 is TGTGCCAGCAGTTCCACCCTCGGGGGGAATGAGCAGTTCTTC.

As regards this clone: Its ends do not fully match the called genes, so a read error is possible. The chain combines TRBV7-9 with TRBJ1-1; D is possibly TRBD1 (5 bases). The CDR3 spans 11 residues. From germline, CDR1 is SEHNR and CDR2 FQNEAQ (reference sequence). CDR3 nucleotides: TGTTCCAGCCGGGGGGACACTGAAGCTTTCTTT. Protein sequence: CSSRGDTEAFF.

The chain employs TRBV11-3 and TRBJ2-1, with TRBD2 matching 9 bases. Germline V CDR1 and CDR2: SGHNT, YENEEA. This CDR3 is built from 15 residues. The ends lost 0 bases at V and 8 bases at J; junction bases unmatched: 5. CDR3 sequence: CASSLDGTSNDEQFF. The DNA of the CDR3 is TGTGCCAGCAGCTTAGACGGGACTAGCAACGATGAGCAGTTCTTC.

The chain uses TRBV28 and TRBJ2-5; D may be TRBD2 (6 bases). Trimming stripped 3 bases from V and 5 bases from J, with 16 bases between. The CDR3 extends over 15 amino acids. The V gene's germline CDR1 is MDHEN and CDR2 SYDVKM. For the CDR3, the DNA is TGTGCCAGCAGTTTTTATCCGGGCCGGGGGGAGACCCAGTACTTC. Encoded protein: CASSFYPGRGETQYF.

The chain couples TRBV9 to TRBJ2-7; 7 bases fit TRBD2. V trimming: 4 bases; J trimming: 2 bases; junction bases outside the gene matches: 12. This CDR3 is 16 amino acids long. Germline CDR1 and CDR2: SGDLS and YYNGEE. Here the CDR3 reads CASSIQAGFSPYEQYF. The CDR3 nucleotides are TGTGCCAGCAGCATTCAAGCGGGATTCAGCCCCTACGAGCAGTACTTC.

The genes are TRBV28 and TRBJ2-1, with 15 nucleotides matching TRBD2. Per the germline V gene, CDR1 is MDHEN and CDR2 is SYDVKM. This CDR3 comprises 18 residues. The ends lost 5 bases at V and 2 bases at J; junction bases unmatched: 7. CDR3 sequence reads: CASSRRGLAGGAYNEQFF. CDR3 nucleotide sequence: TGTGCCAGCAGTCGTAGGGGACTAGCGGGAGGAGCCTACAATGAGCAGTTCTTC.

This chain joins TRBV18 and TRBJ1-2; D gene ambiguous. This CDR3 has 14 residues. The germline V gene encodes CDR1 KGHSH and CDR2 LQKENI. Trimming removed 2 bases from V and 6 bases from J, with 13 bases in between. In nucleotides, the CDR3 is TGTGCCAGCTCACCAATCGAGAGTTTGAATGGCTACACCTTC. Translation gives CASSPIESLNGYTF. Supplemented by reference TRBV18 and TRBJ1-2, the full variable domain reads NAGVMQNPRHLVRRRGQEARLRCSPMKGHSHVYWYRQLPEEGLKFMVYLQKENIIDESGMPKERFSAEFPKEGPSILRIQQVVRGDSAAYFCASSPIESLNGYTFGSGTRLTVV.

The chain joins TRBV7-9 to TRBJ2-1; 15 bases are shared with TRBD2. Germline assignment: CDR1 SEHNR and CDR2 FQNEAQ (reference sequence). Trimming at V came to 7 bases and at J to 2 bases, leaving 9 bases not matched to a gene. This CDR3 is 18 amino acids long. The CDR3 DNA reads TGTGCCAGCAACCCGGGACTAGCGGGAGGAGGGACCTACAATGAGCAGTTCTTC. Translated: CASNPGLAGGGTYNEQFF.

The chain recombines TRBV4-1 with TRBJ1-2; D is unclear. Germline CDR1 and CDR2: MGHRA and YSYEKL. The V end was cut by 0 bases, the J end by 11 bases, with 16 bases between. The CDR3 has 14 amino acids. Here the CDR3 DNA reads TGCGCCAGCAGCCAAGATCCCCAGGTCCCGGGGTACACCTTC. Its protein is CASSQDPQVPGYTF.

This clone was seen once. The chain uses TRBV5-4 and TRBJ2-1; the match to TRBD1 covers 8 bases. Germline CDR1 is SGHNT and CDR2 is YYREEE (reference sequence). The CDR3 contains 15 residues. The J segment lost 0 bases and the V segment lost 4 bases, leaving 3 bases of the junction unmatched. Here the CDR3 DNA reads TGTGCCAGCAGCCGAGACAGGGGCTCCTACAATGAGCAGTTCTTC. Translated: CASSRDRGSYNEQFF.

J is TRBJ2-5 and V is TRBV5-1; 8 nucleotides align to TRBD2. Germline V gene sequence: CDR1 SGHRS, CDR2 YFSETQ. The CDR3 runs 11 residues. Trimming cost V 4 bases and J 13 bases; bases outside gene matches: 6. The CDR3 region has the DNA TGCGCCAGCAGCGAGGGACTAGAGCGGTACTTC. Translated, it gives CASSEGLERYF. Based on the CDR3 plus reference TRBV5-1 and TRBJ2-5, the full variable domain is KAGVTQTPRYLIKTRGQQVTLSCSPISGHRSVSWYQQTPGQGLQFLFEYFSETQRNKGNFPGRFSGRQFSNSRSEMNVSTLELGDSALYLCASSEGLERYFGPGTRLLVL.

J is TRBJ2-1 and V is TRBV27; weak D call: TRBD2 (6 bases). Germline V gives CDR1 MNHEY, CDR2 SMNVEV (reference sequence). The CDR3 contains 11 residues. The germline V and J ends were trimmed by 6 bases and 9 bases, with 9 bases remaining between them. The CDR3 sequence: CASRGGPEQFF. CDR3 in DNA: TGTGCCAGCAGGGGGGGACCTGAGCAGTTCTTC.

The gene calls are TRBV5-1 and TRBJ2-1; 7 bases align to TRBD2. In germline, CDR1 is SGHRS, CDR2 YFSETQ. This CDR3 contains 14 residues. The trim removed 0 bases at V and 8 bases at J, leaving 5 bases unmatched. This CDR3 reads CASSLASLAYEQFF. CDR3 DNA sequence: TGCGCCAGCAGCTTGGCCTCACTAGCGTATGAGCAGTTCTTC.

The chain links TRBV5-4 to TRBJ2-3, with 9 bases matching TRBD2. Trimming cost V 0 bases and J 5 bases; bases outside gene matches: 7. Germline CDR1 reads SGHNT; CDR2 reads YYREEE (reference sequence). The CDR3 runs 16 residues. The DNA of the CDR3 is TGTGCCAGCAGCTTGGCGCGGGGGGGCCAATTAGATACGCAGTATTTT. This sequence encodes CASSLARGGQLDTQYF.

This clone was recorded a few times. The chain combines TRBV10-1 with TRBJ2-3; 7 bases align to TRBD1. Germline-derived CDR1 and CDR2 are WNHNN and SYGVQD (reference sequence). The CDR3 sequence is 17 residues long. The junction had 19 bases not matched to a gene; V was cut back by 10 bases and J by 3 bases. The CDR3 DNA is TGCGCCACAATAGGAATCGACAGGGTACTTAGGACAGATACGCAGTATTTT. It specifies CATIGIDRVLRTDTQYF.